This TCR beta chain is from a study of post-analysis software for immune sequencing data. Study-level background: Relapsing-remitting, secondary progressive and progressive-relapsing forms made up the multiple sclerosis disease courses.

CDR3 length: 15 residues. The germline V and J ends were trimmed by 5 bases and 1 base, with 14 bases remaining between them. Germline lookup yields CDR1 SGHAT and CDR2 FQNNGV. General observations from the study: By F measure, strong co-clustering occurred among samples prepared in the same batch. Comparison of patients with controls showed five or six TRBV segments more frequent in patients, TRBV5-6, TRBV5-1 and TRBV20-1 among them. For normalized Chao1 diversity, multiple sclerosis patients scored significantly lower than controls did.

Built from TCR beta cDNA, the libraries had unique molecular identifiers in them. TCRdb redid the calling of the PCR reads with MiXCR, one entry per CDR3 protein. The sample records under 900,000 distinct CDR3 sequences, roughly 50% being singletons. As to this clonotype: Its target is not known.

The sequenced material came from blood. V gene TRBV11-2 combines with J gene TRBJ2-5; possible D gene TRBD2, 5 bases. This receptor was taken from a girl between 10 and 17 years old with multiple sclerosis. CDR3 residues: CASSPGSSGQETQYF. In DNA form, the CDR3 reads TGTGCCAGCAGCCCTGGATCCAGCGGCCAAGAGACCCAGTACTTC. Looking up the rest from reference TRBV11-2 and TRBJ2-5 gives the full variable domain: EAGVAQSPRYKIIEKRQSVAFWCNPISGHATLYWYQQILGQGPKLLIQFQNNGVVDDSQLPKDRFSAERLKGVDSTLKIQPAKLEDSAVYLCASSPGSSGQETQYFGPGTRLLVL.